This paragraph covers one TCR beta chain sequence. No antigen is known for it. No much larger clone is present one base from it, and per-base qualities are unavailable. These data originate in a study of shared T cell receptors in the human thymus (dated by TCRdb to the early 2020s). A note on the overall study: The study examined how self-reactive, shared T-cell receptor alpha chains are generated in the human thymus.

Library preparation used the immunoSEQ multiplex PCR assay. TCRdb provides this immuneACCESS table in a form limited to in-frame rearrangements. Some clones are lacking; in checked studies, under half of them reflect an unresolved V gene, and why the rest are absent is not known. The sample table lists some 400,000 clones, 95% of them with a count of one. The ten largest clones capture 0.015% to 0.025% of the sample. The germline V gene provides CDR1 SQVTM and CDR2 ANQGSEA. V is reduced by 6 bases and J by 5 bases, leaving a spacing of 10 bases between them. The CDR3 runs 12 residues from the cysteine to the phenylalanine. Only the CDR3 part of the read is kept: 36 bases, read in frame from the first base.

The sequence links TRBV29-1 to TRBJ2-2; the D gene is possibly TRBD2, with 5 bases matching. The receptor comes from a human donor. The sequencing sample was made of thymocytes. DNA sequence: TGCAGCGTCCCACGACTAACCGGGGAGCTGTTTTTT. It encodes CSVPRLTGELFF.